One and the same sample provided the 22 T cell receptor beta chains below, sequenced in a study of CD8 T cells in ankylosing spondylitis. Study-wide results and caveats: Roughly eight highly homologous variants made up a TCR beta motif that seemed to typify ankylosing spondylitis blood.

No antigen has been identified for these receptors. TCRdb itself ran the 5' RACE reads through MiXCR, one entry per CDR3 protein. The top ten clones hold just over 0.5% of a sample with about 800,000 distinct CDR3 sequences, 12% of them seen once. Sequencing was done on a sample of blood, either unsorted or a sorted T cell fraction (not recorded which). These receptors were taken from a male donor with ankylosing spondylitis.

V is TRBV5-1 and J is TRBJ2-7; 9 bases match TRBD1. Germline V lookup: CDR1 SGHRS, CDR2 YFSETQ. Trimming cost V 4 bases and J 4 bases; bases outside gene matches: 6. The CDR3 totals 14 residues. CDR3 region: CASSRGGQGYEQYF. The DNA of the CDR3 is TGCGCCAGCAGCCGAGGGGGACAGGGTTACGAGCAGTACTTC. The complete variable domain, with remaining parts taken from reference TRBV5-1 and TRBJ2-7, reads KAGVTQTPRYLIKTRGQQVTLSCSPISGHRSVSWYQQTPGQGLQFLFEYFSETQRNKGNFPGRFSGRQFSNSRSEMNVSTLELGDSALYLCASSRGGQGYEQYFGPGTRLTVT.

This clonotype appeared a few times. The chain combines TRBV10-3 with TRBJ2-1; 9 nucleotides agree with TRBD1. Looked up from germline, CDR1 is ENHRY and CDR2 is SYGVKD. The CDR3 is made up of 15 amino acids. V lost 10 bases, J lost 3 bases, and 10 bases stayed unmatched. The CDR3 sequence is CATAAGTGFYNEQFF. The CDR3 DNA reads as TGTGCCACCGCGGCGGGGACAGGGTTCTACAATGAGCAGTTCTTC.

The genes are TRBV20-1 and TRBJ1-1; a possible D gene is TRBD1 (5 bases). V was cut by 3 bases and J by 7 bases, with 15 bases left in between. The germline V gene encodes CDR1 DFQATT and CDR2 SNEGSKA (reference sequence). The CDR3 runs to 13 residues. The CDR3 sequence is CSARGLVRIEAFF. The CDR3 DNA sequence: TGCAGTGCTAGGGGGCTGGTTCGGATTGAAGCTTTCTTT.

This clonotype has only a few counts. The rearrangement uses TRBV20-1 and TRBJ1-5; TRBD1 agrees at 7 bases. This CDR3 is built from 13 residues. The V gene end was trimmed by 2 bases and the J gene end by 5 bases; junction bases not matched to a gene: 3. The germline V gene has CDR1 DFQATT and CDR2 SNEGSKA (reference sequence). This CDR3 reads CSARRDRYQPQHF. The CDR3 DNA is TGCAGTGCTAGACGGGACAGATATCAGCCCCAGCATTTT.

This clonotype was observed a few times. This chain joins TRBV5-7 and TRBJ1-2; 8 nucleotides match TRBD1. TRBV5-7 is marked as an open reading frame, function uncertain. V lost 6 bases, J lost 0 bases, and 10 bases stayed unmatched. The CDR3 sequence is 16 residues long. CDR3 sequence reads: CASIETGVSANYGYTF. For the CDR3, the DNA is TGTGCCAGCATCGAGACAGGGGTTTCAGCTAACTATGGCTACACCTTC.

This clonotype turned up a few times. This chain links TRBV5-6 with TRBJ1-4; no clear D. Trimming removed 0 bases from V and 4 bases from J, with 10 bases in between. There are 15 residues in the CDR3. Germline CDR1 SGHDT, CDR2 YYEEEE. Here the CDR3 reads CASSLVVDNNEKLFF. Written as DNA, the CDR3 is TGTGCCAGCAGCTTGGTGGTGGATAATAATGAAAAACTGTTTTTT. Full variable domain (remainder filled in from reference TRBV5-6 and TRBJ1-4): DAGVTQSPTHLIKTRGQQVTLRCSPKSGHDTVSWYQQALGQGPQFIFQYYEEEERQRGNFPDRFSGHQFPNYSSELNVNALLLGDSALYLCASSLVVDNNEKLFFGSGTQLSVL.

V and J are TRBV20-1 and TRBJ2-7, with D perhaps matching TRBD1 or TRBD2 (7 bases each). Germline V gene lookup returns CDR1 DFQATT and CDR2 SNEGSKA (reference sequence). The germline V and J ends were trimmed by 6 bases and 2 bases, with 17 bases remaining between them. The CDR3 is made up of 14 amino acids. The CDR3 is CSARGGAVTYEQYF. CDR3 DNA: TGCAGTGCCAGGGGGGGGGCGGTTACCTACGAGCAGTACTTC.

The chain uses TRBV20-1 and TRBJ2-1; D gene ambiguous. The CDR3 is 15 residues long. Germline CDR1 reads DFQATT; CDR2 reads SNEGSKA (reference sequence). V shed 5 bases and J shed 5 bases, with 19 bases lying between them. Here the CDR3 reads CSAPRYGAHDNEQFF. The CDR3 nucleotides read TGCAGTGCTCCCCGATATGGTGCGCACGACAATGAGCAGTTCTTC.

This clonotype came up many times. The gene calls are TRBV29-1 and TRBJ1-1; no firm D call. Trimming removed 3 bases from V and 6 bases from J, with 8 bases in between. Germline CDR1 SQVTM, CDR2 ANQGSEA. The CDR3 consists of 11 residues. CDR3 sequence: CSVDVVPEAFF. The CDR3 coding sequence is TGCAGCGTTGACGTGGTCCCTGAAGCTTTCTTT.

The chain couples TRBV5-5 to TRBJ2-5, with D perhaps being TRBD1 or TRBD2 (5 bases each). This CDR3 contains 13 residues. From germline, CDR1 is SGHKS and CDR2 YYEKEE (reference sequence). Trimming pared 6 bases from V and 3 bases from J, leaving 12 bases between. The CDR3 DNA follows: TGTGCCAGCACCGTACTAGGGGAAGAGACCCAGTACTTC. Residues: CASTVLGEETQYF.

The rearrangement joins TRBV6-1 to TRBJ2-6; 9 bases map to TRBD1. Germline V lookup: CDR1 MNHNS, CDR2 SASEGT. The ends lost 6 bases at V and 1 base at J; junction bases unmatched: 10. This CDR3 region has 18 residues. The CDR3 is CASRLAGQGRSGANVLTF. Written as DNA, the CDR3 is TGTGCCAGCAGGCTAGCCGGACAGGGGCGGTCTGGGGCCAACGTCCTGACTTTC.

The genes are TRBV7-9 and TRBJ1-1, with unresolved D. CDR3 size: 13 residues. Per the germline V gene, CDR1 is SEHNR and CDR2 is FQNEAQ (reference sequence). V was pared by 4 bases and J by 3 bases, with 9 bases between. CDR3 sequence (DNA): TGTGCCAGCAGCTCCGAACGGGACACTGAAGCTTTCTTT. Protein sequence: CASSSERDTEAFF.

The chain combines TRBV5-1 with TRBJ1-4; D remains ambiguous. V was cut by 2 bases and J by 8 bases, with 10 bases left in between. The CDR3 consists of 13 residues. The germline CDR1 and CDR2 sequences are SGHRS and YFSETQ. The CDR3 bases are TGCGCCAGCAGCTTCCAGGTCGAAGAAAAACTGTTTTTT. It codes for CASSFQVEEKLFF.

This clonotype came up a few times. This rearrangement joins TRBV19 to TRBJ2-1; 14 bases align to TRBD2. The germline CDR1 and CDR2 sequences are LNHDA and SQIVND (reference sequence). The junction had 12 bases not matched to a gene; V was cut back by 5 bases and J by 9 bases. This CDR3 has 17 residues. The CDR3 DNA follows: TGTGCCAGTAGTCCTTACCCGACTAGCGGGAGGGAAGGTGAGCAGTTCTTC. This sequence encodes CASSPYPTSGREGEQFF.

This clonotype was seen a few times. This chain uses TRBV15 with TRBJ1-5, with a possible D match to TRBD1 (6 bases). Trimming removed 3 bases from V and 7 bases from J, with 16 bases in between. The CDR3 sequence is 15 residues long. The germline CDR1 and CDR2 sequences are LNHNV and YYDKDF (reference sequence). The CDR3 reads CATSRGAAQGQPQHF. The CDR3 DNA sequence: TGTGCCACCAGCAGGGGGGCAGCCCAGGGGCAGCCCCAGCATTTT.

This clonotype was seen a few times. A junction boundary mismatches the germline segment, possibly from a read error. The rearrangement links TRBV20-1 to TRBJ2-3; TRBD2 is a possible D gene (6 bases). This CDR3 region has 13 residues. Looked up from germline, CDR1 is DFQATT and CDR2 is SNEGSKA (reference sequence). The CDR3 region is CAGLLVVIDTQYF. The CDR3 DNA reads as TGTGCGGGGCTACTAGTGGTGATAGATACGCAGTATTTT.

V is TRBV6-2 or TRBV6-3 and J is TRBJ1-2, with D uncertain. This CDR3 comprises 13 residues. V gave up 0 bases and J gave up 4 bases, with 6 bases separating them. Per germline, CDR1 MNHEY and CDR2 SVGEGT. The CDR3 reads CASSYSTVYGYTF. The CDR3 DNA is TGTGCCAGCAGTTACTCGACTGTCTATGGCTACACCTTC.

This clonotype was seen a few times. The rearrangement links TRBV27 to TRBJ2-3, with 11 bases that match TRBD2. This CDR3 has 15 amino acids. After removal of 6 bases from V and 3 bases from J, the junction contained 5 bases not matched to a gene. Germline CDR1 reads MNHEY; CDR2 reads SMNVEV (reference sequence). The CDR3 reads CASRSLAGGTDTQYF. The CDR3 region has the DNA TGTGCCAGCAGATCTCTAGCGGGAGGAACAGATACGCAGTATTTT.

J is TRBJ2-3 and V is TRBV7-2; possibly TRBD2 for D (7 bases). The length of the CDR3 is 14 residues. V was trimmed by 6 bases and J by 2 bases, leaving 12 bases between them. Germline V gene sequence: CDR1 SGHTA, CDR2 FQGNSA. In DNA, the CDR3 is TGTGCCAGCAGGAAGGGGGGGGACACAGATACGCAGTATTTT. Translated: CASRKGGDTDTQYF.

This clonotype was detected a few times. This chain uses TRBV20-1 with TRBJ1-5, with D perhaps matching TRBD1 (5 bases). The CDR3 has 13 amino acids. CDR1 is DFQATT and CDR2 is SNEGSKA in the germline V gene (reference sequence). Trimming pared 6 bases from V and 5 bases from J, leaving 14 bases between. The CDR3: CSAEQGRYQPQHF. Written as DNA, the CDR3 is TGCAGTGCCGAGCAGGGTCGTTATCAGCCCCAGCATTTT.

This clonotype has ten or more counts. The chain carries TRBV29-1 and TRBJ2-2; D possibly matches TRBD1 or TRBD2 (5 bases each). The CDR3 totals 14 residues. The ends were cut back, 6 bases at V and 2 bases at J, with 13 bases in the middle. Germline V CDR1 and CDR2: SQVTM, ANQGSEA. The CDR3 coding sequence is TGCAGCGTCCCGGGACGGTTCAACACCGGGGAGCTGTTTTTT. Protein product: CSVPGRFNTGELFF.

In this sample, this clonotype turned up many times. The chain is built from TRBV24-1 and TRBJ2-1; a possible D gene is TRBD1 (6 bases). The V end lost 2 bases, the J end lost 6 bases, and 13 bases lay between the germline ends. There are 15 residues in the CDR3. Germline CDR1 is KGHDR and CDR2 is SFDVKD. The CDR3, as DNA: TGTGCCACCAGTGATTCCAGGGGAGTCTCCAATGAGCAGTTCTTC. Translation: CATSDSRGVSNEQFF.